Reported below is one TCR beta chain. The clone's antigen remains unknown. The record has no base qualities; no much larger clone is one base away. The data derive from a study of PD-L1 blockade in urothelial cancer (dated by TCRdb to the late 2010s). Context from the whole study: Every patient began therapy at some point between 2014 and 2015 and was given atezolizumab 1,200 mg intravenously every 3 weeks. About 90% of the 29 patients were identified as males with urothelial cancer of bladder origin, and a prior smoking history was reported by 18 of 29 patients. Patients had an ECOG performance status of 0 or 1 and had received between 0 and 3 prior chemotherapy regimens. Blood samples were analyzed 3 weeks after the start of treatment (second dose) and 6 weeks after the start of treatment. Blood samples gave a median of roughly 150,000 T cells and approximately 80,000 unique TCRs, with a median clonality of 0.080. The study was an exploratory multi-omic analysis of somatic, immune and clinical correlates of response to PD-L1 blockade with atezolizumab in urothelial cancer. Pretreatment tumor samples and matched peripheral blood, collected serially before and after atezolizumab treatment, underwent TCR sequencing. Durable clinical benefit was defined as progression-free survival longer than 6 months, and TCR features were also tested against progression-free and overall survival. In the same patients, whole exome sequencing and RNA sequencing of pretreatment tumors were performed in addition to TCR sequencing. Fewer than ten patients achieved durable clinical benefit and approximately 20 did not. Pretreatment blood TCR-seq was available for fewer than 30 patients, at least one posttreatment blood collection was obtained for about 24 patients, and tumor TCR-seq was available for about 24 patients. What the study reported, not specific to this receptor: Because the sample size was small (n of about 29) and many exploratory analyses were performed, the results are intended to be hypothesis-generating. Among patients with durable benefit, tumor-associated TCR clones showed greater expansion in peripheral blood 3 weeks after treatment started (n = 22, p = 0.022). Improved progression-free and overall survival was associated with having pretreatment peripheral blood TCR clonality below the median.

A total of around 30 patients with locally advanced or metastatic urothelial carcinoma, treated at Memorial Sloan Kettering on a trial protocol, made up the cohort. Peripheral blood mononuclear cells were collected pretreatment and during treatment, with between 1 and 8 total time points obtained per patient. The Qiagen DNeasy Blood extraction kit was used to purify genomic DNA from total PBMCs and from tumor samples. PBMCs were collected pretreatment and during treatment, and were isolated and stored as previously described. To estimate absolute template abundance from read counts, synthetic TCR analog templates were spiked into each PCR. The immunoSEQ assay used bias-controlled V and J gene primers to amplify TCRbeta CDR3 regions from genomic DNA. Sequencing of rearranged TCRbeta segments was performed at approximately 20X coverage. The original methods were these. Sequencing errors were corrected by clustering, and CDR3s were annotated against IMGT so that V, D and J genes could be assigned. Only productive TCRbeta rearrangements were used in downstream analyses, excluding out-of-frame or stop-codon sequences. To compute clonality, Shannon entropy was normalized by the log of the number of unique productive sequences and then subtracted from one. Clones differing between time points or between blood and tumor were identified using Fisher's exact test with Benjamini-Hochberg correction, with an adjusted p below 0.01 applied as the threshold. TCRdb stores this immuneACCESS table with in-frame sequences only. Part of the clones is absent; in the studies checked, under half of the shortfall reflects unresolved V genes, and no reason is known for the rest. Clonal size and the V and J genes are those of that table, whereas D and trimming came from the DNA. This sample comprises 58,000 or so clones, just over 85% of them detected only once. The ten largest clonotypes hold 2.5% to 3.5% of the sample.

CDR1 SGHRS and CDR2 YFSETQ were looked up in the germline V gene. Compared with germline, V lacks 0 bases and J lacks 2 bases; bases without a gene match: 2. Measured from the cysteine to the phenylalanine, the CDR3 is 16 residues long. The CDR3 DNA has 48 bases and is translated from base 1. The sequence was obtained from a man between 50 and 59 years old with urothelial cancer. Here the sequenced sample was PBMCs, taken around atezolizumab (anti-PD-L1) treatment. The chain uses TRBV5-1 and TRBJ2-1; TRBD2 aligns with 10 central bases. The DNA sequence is TGCGCCAGCAGCTTGGATCTAGCGGGGGCCTACAATGAGCAGTTCTTC. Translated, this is CASSLDLAGAYNEQFF.